One sample yielded the 16 T cell receptor beta chains listed below, sequenced in a study of T-cell reconstitution after alpha-beta-depleted transplantation in children. Unique molecular identifiers were incorporated into the prepared TCRbeta library. TCRdb used MiXCR to reprocess the PCR reads, holding one entry per CDR3 protein. The sample lists 250,000 to 300,000 distinct CDR3 sequences, about 9.5% occurring once. This specimen consisted of PBMCs, obtained before TCRalphabeta/CD19-depleted stem cell transplant. Every receptor here comes from a boy less than two years old with acute myeloid leukemia, due to receive a stem cell transplant.

This clonotype was seen a few times. The genes are TRBV19 and TRBJ2-1, with D possibly TRBD2 on 5 matching bases. Germline V gene sequence: CDR1 LNHDA, CDR2 SQIVND (reference sequence). This CDR3 is built from 14 residues. Trimming cost V 7 bases and J 7 bases, with 17 bases left between them. In DNA, the CDR3 is TGTGCCAGTACCCCGGGTGGAGGAATAAATGAGCAGTTCTTC. Its protein is CASTPGGGINEQFF.

Ten or more counts support this clonotype. This chain uses TRBV15 with TRBJ2-7; no reliable D call. The germline gives CDR1 LNHNV, CDR2 YYDKDF (reference sequence). This CDR3 spans 13 amino acids. Trimming took 5 bases from V and 6 from J, leaving 14 bases between them. The CDR3, as DNA: TGTGCCACCAGCGAACGGAGTTCGGGCGAGCAGTACTTC. It encodes CATSERSSGEQYF.

In this sample, this clonotype turned up many times. This chain uses TRBV5-1 with TRBJ2-5, with D possibly being TRBD1 or TRBD2 (5 bases each). The CDR3 spans 15 residues. The germline V gene has CDR1 SGHRS and CDR2 YFSETQ. V shed 0 bases and J shed 5 bases, with 14 bases lying between them. The CDR3 spells CASSLAGTPEETQYF. The CDR3 DNA reads as TGCGCCAGCAGCTTGGCCGGGACCCCGGAGGAGACCCAGTACTTC.

This clonotype was counted at least ten times. The gene calls are TRBV29-1 and TRBJ2-3; 10 bases map to TRBD1. The junction had 6 bases not matched to a gene; V was cut back by 6 bases and J by 6 bases. The CDR3 consists of 13 residues. Germline V CDR1 and CDR2: SQVTM, ANQGSEA. CDR3 nucleotides: TGCAGCGTGGGACAGGGGCCATCGGATACGCAGTATTTT. Its protein product is CSVGQGPSDTQYF.

This clonotype occurred many times. CDR3 loop: CSAPGHWNTGELFF. CDR3 in DNA: TGCAGTGCTCCGGGACACTGGAACACCGGGGAGCTGTTTTTT. The chain uses TRBV20-1 and TRBJ2-2; perhaps TRBD1 as D (6 bases). The germline V and J ends were trimmed by 5 bases and 1 base, with 11 bases remaining between them. Germline V gene data show CDR1 as DFQATT and CDR2 as SNEGSKA (reference sequence). This CDR3 is 14 amino acids long.

The sample holds a few counts of this clonotype. This chain joins TRBV5-6 and TRBJ2-7; D is ambiguous. Germline CDR1 SGHDT, CDR2 YYEEEE. Trimming stripped 2 bases from V and 2 bases from J, with 8 bases between. This CDR3 is built from 13 residues. DNA of the CDR3: TGTGCCAGCAGCTTCCAACAAACCTACGAGCAGTACTTC. Protein sequence: CASSFQQTYEQYF.

This clonotype was recorded at least ten times. V is TRBV5-1 and J is TRBJ2-3; 9 nucleotides agree with TRBD1. CDR1 and CDR2 from the germline V gene are SGHRS and YFSETQ. V was clipped by 5 bases and J by 2 bases; unmatched bases: 9. There are 16 residues in the CDR3. CDR3 in DNA: TGCGCCAGCAGGCCCGGGGACAGGGCGATCACAGATACGCAGTATTTT. As protein: CASRPGDRAITDTQYF.

The gene calls are TRBV12-3 or TRBV12-4 and TRBJ1-1; no clear D. The CDR3 covers 14 residues. Trimming took 3 bases from V and 5 from J, leaving 13 bases between them. DNA of the CDR3: TGTGCCAGCAGTTTGGAACAGCTAGGAACTGAAGCTTTCTTT. It translates to CASSLEQLGTEAFF.

This clonotype was found many times. This sequence joins TRBV6-5 and TRBJ2-5, with 7 bases lining up with TRBD1. The CDR3 sequence is 12 residues long. The ends lost 8 bases at V and 5 bases at J; junction bases unmatched: 5. Germline V gives CDR1 MNHEY, CDR2 SVGAGI. This CDR3 reads CASRRGQETQYF. CDR3 in DNA: TGTGCCAGCCGAAGGGGGCAGGAGACCCAGTACTTC.

The rearrangement joins TRBV5-4 to TRBJ2-1; D remains ambiguous. The CDR3 length is 13 residues. The V end was cut by 0 bases, the J end by 6 bases, with 7 bases between. Germline V gene data show CDR1 as SGHNT and CDR2 as YYREEE (reference sequence). CDR3 residues: CASSLGQANEQFF. In DNA, the CDR3 is TGTGCCAGCAGCTTGGGGCAGGCCAATGAGCAGTTCTTC.

This clonotype was seen repeatedly, ten times or more. V gene TRBV20-1 combines with J gene TRBJ2-7; maybe TRBD1 (6 bases). Germline CDR1 reads DFQATT; CDR2 reads SNEGSKA (reference sequence). Trimming took off 4 bases at V and 6 bases at J, with 16 bases between the two ends. This CDR3 spans 13 amino acids. The CDR3 DNA reads TGCAGTGCTACCACAGGGTTGCAGGGCGAGCAGTACTTC. Translation: CSATTGLQGEQYF.

In this sample, this clonotype turned up many times. V usage is TRBV12-3 or TRBV12-4 and J usage is TRBJ2-1; 7 bases align to TRBD2. Trimming at V came to 5 bases and at J to 0 bases, leaving 1 base not matched to a gene. The CDR3 is 14 amino acids. The CDR3 is CASSPSGSYNEQFF. The CDR3 DNA follows: TGTGCCAGCAGTCCTAGCGGCTCCTACAATGAGCAGTTCTTC.

This clonotype was detected many times. This chain connects TRBV5-1 to TRBJ1-1, with 9 nucleotides matching TRBD1. The CDR3 contains 15 residues. Unmatched junction bases numbered 8, after V lost 4 bases and J lost 4 bases. Germline CDR1 SGHRS, CDR2 YFSETQ. The CDR3 nucleotides read TGCGCCAGCAGCGCTCCCGGGACAGGGCCCACTGAAGCTTTCTTT. As protein: CASSAPGTGPTEAFF. Full variable domain (remainder filled in from reference TRBV5-1 and TRBJ1-1): KAGVTQTPRYLIKTRGQQVTLSCSPISGHRSVSWYQQTPGQGLQFLFEYFSETQRNKGNFPGRFSGRQFSNSRSEMNVSTLELGDSALYLCASSAPGTGPTEAFFGQGTRLTVV.

A remark on this clonotype: This sequence may be a read error, since a much larger clone differs from it by one base. V is TRBV25-1 and J is TRBJ2-6; D is undetermined. CDR3 length equals 13 residues. Germline V gene sequence: CDR1 MGHDK, CDR2 SYGVNS. Trimming took 1 base from V and 3 from J, leaving 1 base between them. CDR3 sequence (DNA): TGTGCCAGCAGTGAATTTGGGGCCAACGTCCTGACTTTC. It yields the protein CASSEFGANVLTF.

V and J are TRBV27 and TRBJ2-3, with 8 bases identical to TRBD2. Losses at the gene ends were 7 bases for V and 2 bases for J; bases not matched to a gene: 11. The CDR3 runs 16 residues. Germline assignment: CDR1 MNHEY and CDR2 SMNVEV (reference sequence). The CDR3: CASTPTRGGHTDTQYF. CDR3 nucleotides: TGTGCCAGCACCCCCACCCGGGGGGGGCACACAGATACGCAGTATTTT.

This clonotype was detected many times. CDR3: CASSGVAISPFSTRHF. The CDR3 coding sequence is TGTGCCAGCAGTGGGGTAGCAATCAGCCCTTTCTCAACTAGGCATTTT. The chain joins TRBV6-1 to TRBJ1-5; no clear D. Trimming stripped 4 bases from V and 15 bases from J, with 28 bases between. This CDR3 has 16 residues. Germline loops: CDR1 MNHNS, CDR2 SASEGT.